This TCR beta chain was documented in a study of blood T cell repertoires in COVID-19. Assay: immunoSEQ multiplex PCR; the TCRdb copy retains only in-frame clones and omits some. The repertoire has over 55,000 clones, around nine tenths of them found once; the top ten carry roughly a fifth. This CDR3 comprises 15 residues. With V trimmed by 10 bases and J by 5 bases, 12 bases remained unmatched. Germline CDR1 is ENHRY and CDR2 is SYGVKD. This chain connects TRBV10-3 to TRBJ2-3; 10 nucleotides match TRBD2. This TCR was recovered from a woman at least 80 years old with acute or convalescent COVID-19. Sequencing was done on a sample of peripheral blood. For the CDR3, the DNA is TGTGCCACTTCCAAAGCGGGAGGGCCGGTAGATACGCAGTATTTT. Residues: CATSKAGGPVDTQYF.